Reported below is one T cell receptor (beta chain). Germline V gene sequence: CDR1 SNHLY, CDR2 FYNNEI. The CDR3 length is 16 residues. J gave up 2 bases and V 3 bases, and 4 bases lay outside the gene matches. This sample was taken from a study of blood T cell repertoires in COVID-19. Repertoires were generated with immunoSEQ multiplex PCR, while TCRdb's copy carries only in-frame clones and drops some. The sample yields about 100,000 clones, roughly 80% seen once. The gene calls are TRBV2 and TRBJ2-3, with 11 bases matching TRBD2. Sequences were obtained from peripheral blood. The sequence derives from a man aged 50-59 years with active or convalescent COVID-19. The CDR3 DNA reads TGTGCCAGCAGTGAGGGGACTAGCGGATCCACAGATACGCAGTATTTT. Translated, it gives CASSEGTSGSTDTQYF.